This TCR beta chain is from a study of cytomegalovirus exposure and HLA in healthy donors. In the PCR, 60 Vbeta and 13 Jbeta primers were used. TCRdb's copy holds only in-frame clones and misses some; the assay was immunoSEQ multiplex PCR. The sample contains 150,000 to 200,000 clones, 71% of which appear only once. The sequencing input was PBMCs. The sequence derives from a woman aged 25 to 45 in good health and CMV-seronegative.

CDR3: CASSYYLGSGELFF. The CDR3 DNA follows: TGTGCCAGCAGTTACTATTTGGGCTCCGGGGAGCTGTTTTTT. This chain uses TRBV6-5 with TRBJ2-2; no clear D. V was clipped by 1 base and J by 6 bases, with 9 bases between them. CDR3 length: 14 amino acids. CDR1 is MNHEY and CDR2 is SVGAGI in the germline V gene.